Listed here is a single T cell receptor beta chain. What it binds is not known. This specimen belongs to a study of graft-versus-host responses after intestinal transplantation. Study overall: As for transplant type, recipients had multivisceral, liver-intestinal, or isolated intestinal grafts.

V was clipped by 3 bases and J by 4 bases, with 15 bases between them. Germline assignment: CDR1 GTSNPN and CDR2 SVGIG (reference sequence). The CDR3 is 15 amino acids. Some clones are missing from TCRdb's copy, which holds only in-frame ones; the method was immunoSEQ multiplex PCR. The sample includes 100,000 or so clones, about 90% of them seen just once. The gene calls are TRBV30 and TRBJ1-4, with TRBD1 as a possible D gene (5 bases). The TCR was taken from a human donor who was the organ donor for an intestinal transplant. This material consisted of unstimulated CD4+ T cells sorted from spleen or lymph node cells, taken before transplant. The CDR3 loop reads CAWSRAGTGNEKLFF. CDR3 nucleotide sequence: TGTGCCTGGAGCCGCGCCGGGACCGGTAATGAAAAACTGTTTTTT.